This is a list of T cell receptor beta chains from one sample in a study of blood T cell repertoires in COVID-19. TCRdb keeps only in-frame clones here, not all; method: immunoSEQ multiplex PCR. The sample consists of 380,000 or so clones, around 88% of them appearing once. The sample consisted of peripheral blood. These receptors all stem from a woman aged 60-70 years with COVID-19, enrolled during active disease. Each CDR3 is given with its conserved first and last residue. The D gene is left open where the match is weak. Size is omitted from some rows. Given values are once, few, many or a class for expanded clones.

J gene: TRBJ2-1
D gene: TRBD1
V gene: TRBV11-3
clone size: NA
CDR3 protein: CASRIQGTDNEQFF
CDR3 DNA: TGTGCCAGCAGGATACAGGGGACAGACAATGAGCAGTTCTTC

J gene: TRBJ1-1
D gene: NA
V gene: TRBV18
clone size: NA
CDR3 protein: CASSPRGGTEAFF
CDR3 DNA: TGTGCCAGCTCACCACGGGGGGGCACTGAAGCTTTCTTT

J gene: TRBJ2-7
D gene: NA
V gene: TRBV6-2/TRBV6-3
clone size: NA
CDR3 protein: CASSFLYEQYF
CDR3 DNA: TGTGCCAGCAGTTTCCTCTACGAGCAGTACTTC

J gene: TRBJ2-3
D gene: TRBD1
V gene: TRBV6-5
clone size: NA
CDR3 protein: CASSYSSGQGSNTQYF
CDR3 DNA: TGTGCCAGCAGTTATAGTAGCGGACAGGGGTCAAATACGCAGTATTTT

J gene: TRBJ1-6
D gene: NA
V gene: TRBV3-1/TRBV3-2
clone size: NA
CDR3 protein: CASSQFLNGYSPLHF
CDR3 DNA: TGTGCCAGCAGCCAATTTCTGAACGGGTATTCACCCCTCCACTTT

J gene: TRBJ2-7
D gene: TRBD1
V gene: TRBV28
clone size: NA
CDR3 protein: CASMTPGTAYEQYF
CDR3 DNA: TGTGCCAGCATGACGCCCGGGACAGCCTACGAGCAGTACTTC

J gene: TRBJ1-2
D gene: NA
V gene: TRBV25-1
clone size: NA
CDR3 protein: CASSEPTGFGSYTF
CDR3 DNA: TGTGCCAGCAGTGAACCGACGGGGTTCGGAAGCTACACCTTC

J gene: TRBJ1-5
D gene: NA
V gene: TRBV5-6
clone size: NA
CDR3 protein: CASSLMGGPSQPQHF
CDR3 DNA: TGTGCCAGCAGCTTGATGGGGGGGCCCAGTCAGCCCCAGCATTTT

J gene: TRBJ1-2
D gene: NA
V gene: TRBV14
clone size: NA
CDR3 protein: CASSQAVGGGDYGYTF
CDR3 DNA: TGTGCCAGCAGCCAAGCTGTCGGCGGCGGGGACTATGGCTACACCTTC

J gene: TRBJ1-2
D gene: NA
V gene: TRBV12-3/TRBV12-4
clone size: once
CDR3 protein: CASSRGWRGYTF
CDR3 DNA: TGTGCCAGCAGTCGGGGGTGGCGAGGCTACACCTTC

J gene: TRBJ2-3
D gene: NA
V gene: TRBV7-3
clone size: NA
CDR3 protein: CASSLTPLSITDTQYF
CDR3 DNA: TGTGCCAGCAGCCTCACCCCACTATCGATCACAGATACGCAGTATTTT

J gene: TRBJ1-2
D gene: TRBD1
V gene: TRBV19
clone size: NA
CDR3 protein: CASSIIGDSPNNGYTF
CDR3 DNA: TGTGCCAGTAGTATAATCGGGGACAGCCCTAATAATGGCTACACCTTC

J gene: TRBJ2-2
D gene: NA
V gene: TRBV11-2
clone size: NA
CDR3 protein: CASSPGLLQSGELFF
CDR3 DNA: TGTGCCAGCAGCCCGGGACTCCTGCAGTCCGGGGAGCTGTTTTTT

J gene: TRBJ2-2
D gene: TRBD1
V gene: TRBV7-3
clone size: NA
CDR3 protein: CASSSGQGNTGELFF
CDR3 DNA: TGTGCCAGCAGCTCGGGACAGGGCAACACCGGGGAGCTGTTTTTT

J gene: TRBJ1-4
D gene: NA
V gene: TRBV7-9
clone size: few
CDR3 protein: CASSLAEGFGEKLFF
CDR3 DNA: TGTGCCAGCAGCTTAGCAGAGGGCTTTGGGGAAAAACTGTTTTTT

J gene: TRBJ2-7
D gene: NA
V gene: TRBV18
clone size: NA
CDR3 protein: CASSPLTYSDEQYF
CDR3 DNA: TGTGCCAGCTCACCACTTACTTACAGTGACGAGCAGTACTTC

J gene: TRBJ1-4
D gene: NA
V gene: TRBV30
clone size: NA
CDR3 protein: CAWSPLGVTNEKLFF
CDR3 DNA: TGTGCCTGGAGCCCCTTAGGGGTAACTAATGAAAAACTGTTTTTT

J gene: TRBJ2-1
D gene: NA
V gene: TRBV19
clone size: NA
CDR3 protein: CASRRVQGWDEQFF
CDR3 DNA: TGTGCCAGTCGACGCGTCCAGGGGTGGGATGAGCAGTTCTTC

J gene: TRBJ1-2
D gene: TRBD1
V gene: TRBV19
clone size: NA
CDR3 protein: CASSPGTEFTYGYTF
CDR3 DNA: TGTGCCAGTAGTCCGGGGACAGAATTTACCTATGGCTACACCTTC

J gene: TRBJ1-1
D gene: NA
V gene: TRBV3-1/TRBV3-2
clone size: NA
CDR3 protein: CASSLIQGNTEAFF
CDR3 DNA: TGTGCCAGCAGCCTTATACAGGGTAACACTGAAGCTTTCTTT

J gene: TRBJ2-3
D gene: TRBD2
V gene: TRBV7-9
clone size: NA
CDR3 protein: CASSLGEGIDTQYF
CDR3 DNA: TGTGCCAGCAGCTTGGGGGAGGGAATAGATACGCAGTATTTT

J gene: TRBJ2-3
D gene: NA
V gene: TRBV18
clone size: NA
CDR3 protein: CASSPVRGKRTDTQYF
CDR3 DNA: TGTGCCAGCTCACCAGTGCGGGGAAAACGCACAGATACGCAGTATTTT

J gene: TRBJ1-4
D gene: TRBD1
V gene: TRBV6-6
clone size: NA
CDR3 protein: CASSPPGTGGPNEKLFF
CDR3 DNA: TGTGCCAGCAGTCCCCCCGGGACAGGGGGCCCCAATGAAAAACTGTTTTTT

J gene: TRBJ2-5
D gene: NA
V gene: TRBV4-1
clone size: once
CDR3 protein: CASSQVGAGETQYF
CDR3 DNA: TGCGCCAGCAGCCAAGTGGGGGCCGGGGAGACCCAGTACTTC

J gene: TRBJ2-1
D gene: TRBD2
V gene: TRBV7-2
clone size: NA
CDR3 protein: CASSPATSGRRSEQFF
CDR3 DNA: TGTGCCAGCAGCCCTGCGACTAGCGGGAGGAGAAGTGAGCAGTTCTTC

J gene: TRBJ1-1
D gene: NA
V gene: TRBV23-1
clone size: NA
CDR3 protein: CASSPPLGQAIEAFF
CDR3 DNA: TGCGCCAGCAGTCCCCCACTGGGGCAGGCTATAGAAGCTTTCTTT

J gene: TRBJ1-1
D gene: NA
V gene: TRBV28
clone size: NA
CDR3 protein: CASRTGGGKGNTEAFF
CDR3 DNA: TGTGCCAGCAGGACTGGGGGAGGTAAGGGGAACACTGAAGCTTTCTTT

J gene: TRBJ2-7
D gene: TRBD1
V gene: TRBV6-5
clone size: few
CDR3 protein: CASSFRDRASYEQYF
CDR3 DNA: TGTGCCAGCAGTTTCCGGGACAGGGCGTCCTACGAGCAGTACTTC

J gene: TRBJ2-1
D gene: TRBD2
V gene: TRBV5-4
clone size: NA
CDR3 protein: CASSFGGGAPNEQFF
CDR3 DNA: TGTGCCAGCAGCTTCGGCGGGGGGGCCCCCAATGAGCAGTTCTTC

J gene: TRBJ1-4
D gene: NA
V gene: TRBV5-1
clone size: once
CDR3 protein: CASRGGEKLFF
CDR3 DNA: TGCGCCAGCAGGGGAGGGGAAAAACTGTTTTTT

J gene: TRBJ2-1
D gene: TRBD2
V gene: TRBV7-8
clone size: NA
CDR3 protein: CASSPAAGGSYNEQFF
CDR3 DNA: TGTGCCAGCAGCCCCGCGGCGGGGGGCTCCTACAATGAGCAGTTCTTC

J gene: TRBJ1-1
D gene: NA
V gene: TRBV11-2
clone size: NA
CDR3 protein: CASSQQGPNTEAFF
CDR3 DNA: TGTGCCAGCAGCCAACAGGGCCCGAACACTGAAGCTTTCTTT

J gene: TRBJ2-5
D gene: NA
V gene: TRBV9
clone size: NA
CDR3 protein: CASSVAGRATQYF
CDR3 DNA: TGTGCCAGCAGCGTAGCTGGGCGGGCGACCCAGTACTTC

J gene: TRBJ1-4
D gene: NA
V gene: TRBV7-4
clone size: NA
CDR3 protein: CASSLYEVRNEKLFF
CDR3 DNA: TGTGCCAGCAGCTTATATGAGGTGCGTAATGAAAAACTGTTTTTT

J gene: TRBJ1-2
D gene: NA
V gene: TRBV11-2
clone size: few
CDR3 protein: CASSFQGMNNYGYTF
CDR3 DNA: TGTGCCAGCAGCTTCCAGGGGATGAATAACTATGGCTACACCTTC

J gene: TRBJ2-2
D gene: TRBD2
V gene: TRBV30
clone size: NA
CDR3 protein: CAWSVAGGTGELFF
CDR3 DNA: TGTGCCTGGAGTGTAGCGGGAGGCACCGGGGAGCTGTTTTTT

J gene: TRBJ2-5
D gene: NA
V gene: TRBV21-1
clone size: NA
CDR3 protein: CASSKEVAAQETQYF
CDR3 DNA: TGTGCCAGCAGCAAAGAAGTAGCGGCACAAGAGACCCAGTACTTC

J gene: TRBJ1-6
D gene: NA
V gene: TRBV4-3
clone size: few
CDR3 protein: CASSQGGGVNSPLHF
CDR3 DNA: TGCGCCAGCAGCCAAGGGGGCGGGGTCAATTCACCCCTCCACTTT

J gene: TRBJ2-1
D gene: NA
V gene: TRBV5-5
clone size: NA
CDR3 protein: CASSLVPGVYSYNEQFF
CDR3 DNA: TGTGCCAGCAGCTTGGTACCGGGGGTGTACTCCTACAATGAGCAGTTCTTC

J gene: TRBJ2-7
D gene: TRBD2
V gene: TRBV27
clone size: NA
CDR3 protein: CASSLSGRVQEQYF
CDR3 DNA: TGTGCCAGCAGTTTATCGGGGAGGGTACAGGAGCAGTACTTC

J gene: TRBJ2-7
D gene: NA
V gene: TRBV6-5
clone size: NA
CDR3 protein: CASRTQGTQDEQYF
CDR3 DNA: TGTGCCAGCAGGACGCAGGGCACCCAGGACGAGCAGTACTTC

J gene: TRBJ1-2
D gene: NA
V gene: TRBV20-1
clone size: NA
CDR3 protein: CSAYRDGYTF
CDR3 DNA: TGCAGTGCTTACAGGGATGGCTACACCTTC

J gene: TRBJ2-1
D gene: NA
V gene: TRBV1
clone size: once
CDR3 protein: CTSSQCRGTGMTKQFF
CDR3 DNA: TGCACCAGCAGCCAATGTCGGGGGACTGGGATGACTAAGCAGTTCTTC

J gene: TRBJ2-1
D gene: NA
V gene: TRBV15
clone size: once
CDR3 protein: CATSRGPGVQFF
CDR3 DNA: TGTGCCACCAGCAGAGGGCCGGGGGTGCAGTTCTTC

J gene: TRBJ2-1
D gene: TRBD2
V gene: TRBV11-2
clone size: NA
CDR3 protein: CASSSQRGSYNEQFF
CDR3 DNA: TGTGCCAGCAGCTCTCAGCGGGGGAGTTACAATGAGCAGTTCTTC

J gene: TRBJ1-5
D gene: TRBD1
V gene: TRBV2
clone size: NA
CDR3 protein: CASSEITGGYQPQHF
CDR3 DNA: TGTGCCAGCAGTGAAATAACAGGGGGCTATCAGCCCCAGCATTTT

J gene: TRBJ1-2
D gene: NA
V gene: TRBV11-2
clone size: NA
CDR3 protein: CASSPKAGRYGYTF
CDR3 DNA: TGTGCCAGCAGCCCGAAGGCAGGGCGGTATGGCTACACCTTC

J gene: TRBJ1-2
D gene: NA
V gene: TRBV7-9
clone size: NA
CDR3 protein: CASTLVGRGYTF
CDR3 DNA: TGTGCCAGCACCTTGGTGGGCCGTGGCTACACCTTC

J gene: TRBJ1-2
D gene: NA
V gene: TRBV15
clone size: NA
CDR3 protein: CATSRDTYYGYTF
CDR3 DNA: TGTGCCACCAGCAGAGATACTTACTATGGCTACACCTTC

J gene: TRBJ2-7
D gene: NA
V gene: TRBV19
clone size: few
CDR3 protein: CASTFSSATYEQYF
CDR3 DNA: TGTGCCAGTACTTTTAGCTCGGCTACCTACGAGCAGTACTTC

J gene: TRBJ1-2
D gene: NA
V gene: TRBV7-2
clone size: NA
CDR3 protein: CASSPSSYGYTF
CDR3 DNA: TGTGCCAGCAGCCCTTCTAGCTATGGCTACACCTTC

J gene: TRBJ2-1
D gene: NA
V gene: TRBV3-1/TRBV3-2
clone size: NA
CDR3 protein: CASSHSRITNEQFF
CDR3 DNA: TGTGCCAGCAGCCATTCTAGAATTACGAATGAGCAGTTCTTC